The rows below give T cell receptor beta chains drawn from one sample of a study of cytomegalovirus exposure and HLA in healthy donors. Method: immunoSEQ multiplex PCR; TCRdb's copy keeps in-frame clones and lacks some. The sample carries around 140,000 clones, approximately 87% recorded once. Sequencing was done on a sample of PBMCs. The receptors shown here come from a middle-aged man in good health and CMV-seronegative. Both conserved end residues are part of each CDR3. The D gene is left open where the match is weak. A row's size may be missing; if present it is once, few, many or a size class.

clone size | J gene | V gene | D gene | CDR3 protein | CDR3 DNA
- | TRBJ1-2 | TRBV5-1 | - | CASSSLQGDYGYTF | TGCGCCAGCAGCTCCCTACAGGGTGACTATGGCTACACCTTC
- | TRBJ2-7 | TRBV27 | TRBD1 | CASRPTGGNEQYF | TGTGCCAGCAGGCCGACAGGGGGCAACGAGCAGTACTTC
- | TRBJ2-7 | TRBV6-5 | - | CATTRDTEQYF | TGTGCCACCACCCGGGACACCGAGCAGTACTTC
- | TRBJ2-1 | TRBV7-3 | TRBD2 | CASSLGTSGYNEQFF | TGTGCCAGCAGCCTCGGGACTAGCGGTTACAATGAGCAGTTCTTC
few | TRBJ2-1 | TRBV7-2 | TRBD1 | CASSSRPGQGFVEQFF | TGTGCCAGCAGCTCACGACCGGGACAGGGGTTCGTTGAGCAGTTCTTC
- | TRBJ2-7 | TRBV7-2 | TRBD1 | CASSASGTGTVSYEQYF | TGTGCCAGCAGCGCTTCCGGGACCGGGACAGTGTCCTACGAGCAGTACTTC
- | TRBJ2-5 | TRBV7-2 | - | CASSGARSGEQYF | TGTGCCAGCAGCGGTGCAAGGTCGGGGGAGCAGTACTTC
- | TRBJ1-2 | TRBV4-1 | - | CASSQVLGDWGYTF | TGCGCCAGCAGCCAAGTGTTAGGGGACTGGGGCTACACCTTC
few | TRBJ2-3 | TRBV19 | TRBD1 | CASSGTGGTDTQYF | TGTGCCAGTAGTGGGACAGGGGGCACAGATACGCAGTATTTT
- | TRBJ2-7 | TRBV5-5 | - | CASSLQGPYEQYF | TGTGCCAGCAGCTTGCAGGGGCCCTACGAGCAGTACTTC
- | TRBJ2-5 | TRBV6-1 | TRBD1 | CASSETDRKETQYF | TGTGCCAGCAGTGAGACGGACAGGAAAGAGACCCAGTACTTC
- | TRBJ2-7 | TRBV9 | - | CASSVGASSHEQYF | TGTGCCAGCAGCGTAGGGGCTAGCTCCCACGAGCAGTACTTC
- | TRBJ2-1 | TRBV9 | TRBD2 | CASSVAGGGGEQFF | TGTGCCAGCAGCGTAGCGGGGGGTGGGGGGGAGCAGTTCTTC
- | TRBJ2-1 | TRBV18 | - | CASSPPNQGGTYNEQFF | TGTGCCAGCTCACCACCGAACCAGGGGGGCACCTACAATGAGCAGTTCTTC
- | TRBJ2-7 | TRBV10-3 | - | CAISEADSSYEQYF | TGTGCCATCAGTGAAGCGGATAGCTCCTACGAGCAGTACTTC
- | TRBJ2-7 | TRBV18 | TRBD1 | CASSQLQGAGEQYF | TGTGCCAGCTCACAGCTACAGGGGGCAGGCGAGCAGTACTTC
- | TRBJ2-7 | TRBV7-2 | TRBD1 | CASSLWRGQGFDEQYF | TGTGCCAGCAGCTTATGGAGAGGACAGGGATTCGACGAGCAGTACTTC
- | TRBJ1-5 | TRBV6-6 | - | CASSYEADNQPQHF | TGTGCCAGCAGTTACGAGGCGGATAATCAGCCCCAGCATTTT
- | TRBJ2-1 | TRBV20-1 | - | CSAALLDEQFF | TGCAGTGCCGCCCTTTTAGATGAGCAGTTCTTC
- | TRBJ2-7 | TRBV11-1 | TRBD2 | CASSSLAGGSYEQYF | TGTGCCAGCAGCTCTCTAGCGGGGGGATCCTACGAGCAGTACTTC
- | TRBJ2-2 | TRBV28 | - | CASESNRELFF | TGTGCCAGCGAGAGCAACCGGGAGCTGTTTTTT
- | TRBJ2-5 | TRBV4-1 | - | CASSQVLVETQYF | TGCGCCAGCAGCCAAGTCTTAGTAGAGACCCAGTACTTC
- | TRBJ2-7 | TRBV5-1 | TRBD1 | CASSLDGQGNEQYF | TGCGCCAGCAGCTTGGATGGACAGGGCAACGAGCAGTACTTC
- | TRBJ2-1 | TRBV6-5 | TRBD1 | CASSSFTGGSYNEQFF | TGTGCCAGCAGTTCGTTCACAGGGGGCTCCTACAATGAGCAGTTCTTC
- | TRBJ2-3 | TRBV5-1 | - | CASSLRIAESGDTQYF | TGCGCCAGCAGCTTGCGGATAGCGGAGTCGGGAGATACGCAGTATTTT
- | TRBJ2-3 | TRBV4-1 | TRBD2 | CASSQGSVAGGSTDTQYF | TGCGCCAGCAGCCAAGGGTCTGTAGCGGGAGGAAGCACAGATACGCAGTATTTT
- | TRBJ1-4 | TRBV6-1 | - | CASSERQAVPYEKLFF | TGTGCCAGCAGTGAAAGGCAGGCAGTCCCCTATGAAAAACTGTTTTTT
few | TRBJ2-7 | TRBV30 | - | CAWSVRVGYEQYF | TGTGCCTGGAGTGTACGGGTAGGCTACGAGCAGTACTTC
- | TRBJ2-7 | TRBV9 | TRBD1 | CASSAGTGLAYEQYF | TGTGCCAGCAGCGCCGGGACAGGGCTAGCATACGAGCAGTACTTC
- | TRBJ2-2 | TRBV4-2 | TRBD1 | CASSLDRGPGELFF | TGTGCCAGCAGCCTCGACAGGGGCCCCGGGGAGCTGTTTTTT
- | TRBJ1-1 | TRBV4-3 | TRBD1 | CASSQGIGGGEAFF | TGCGCCAGCAGCCAGGGCATAGGGGGCGGTGAAGCTTTCTTT
- | TRBJ1-2 | TRBV29-1 | - | CSVEELTANYGYTF | TGCAGCGTTGAAGAGCTGACAGCGAACTATGGCTACACCTTC
- | TRBJ1-1 | TRBV4-3 | - | CASSQDRGRVTEAFF | TGCGCCAGCAGCCAAGATAGGGGCCGGGTCACTGAAGCTTTCTTT
few | TRBJ2-7 | TRBV25-1 | TRBD2 | CASGGEPDSYEQYF | TGTGCCAGTGGGGGGGAACCAGACAGTTACGAGCAGTACTTC
- | TRBJ1-1 | TRBV5-1 | - | CASSSLTAGTEAFF | TGCGCCAGCAGCTCCCTGACAGCCGGGACTGAAGCTTTCTTT
- | TRBJ2-7 | TRBV2 | TRBD2 | CASRPGLAGGTHEQYF | TGTGCCAGCAGACCGGGACTAGCGGGAGGGACCCACGAGCAGTACTTC
- | TRBJ2-1 | TRBV4-3 | - | CASSQDRSIGQGTLGEQFF | TGCGCCAGCAGCCAAGATAGGAGTATAGGGCAGGGTACCCTGGGGGAGCAGTTCTTC
- | TRBJ2-5 | TRBV19 | - | CASSQDSWETQYF | TGTGCCAGTAGCCAGGACAGCTGGGAGACCCAGTACTTC
- | TRBJ1-5 | TRBV28 | - | CASSFQGDQPQHF | TGTGCCAGCAGTTTTCAGGGCGATCAGCCCCAGCATTTT
- | TRBJ2-7 | TRBV5-1 | TRBD1 | CASSWNRDSPSYEQYF | TGCGCCAGCAGCTGGAACCGGGACAGTCCCTCCTACGAGCAGTACTTC